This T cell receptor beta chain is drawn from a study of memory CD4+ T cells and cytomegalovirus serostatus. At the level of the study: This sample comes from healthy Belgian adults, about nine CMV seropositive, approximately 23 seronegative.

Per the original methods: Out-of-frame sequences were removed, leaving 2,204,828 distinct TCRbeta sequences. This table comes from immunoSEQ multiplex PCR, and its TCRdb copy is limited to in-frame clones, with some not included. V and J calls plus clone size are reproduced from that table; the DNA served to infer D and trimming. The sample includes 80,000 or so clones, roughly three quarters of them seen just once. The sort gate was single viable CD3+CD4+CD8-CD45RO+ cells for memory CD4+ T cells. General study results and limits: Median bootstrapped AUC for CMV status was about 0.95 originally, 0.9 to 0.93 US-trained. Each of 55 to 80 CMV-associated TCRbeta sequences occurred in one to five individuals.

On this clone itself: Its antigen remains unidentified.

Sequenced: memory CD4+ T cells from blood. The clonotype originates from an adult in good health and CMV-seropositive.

This CDR3 is CASLRRGGQGGTGELFF. DNA for the CDR3: TGTGCCAGTCTTCGTCGTGGGGGACAGGGCGGCACCGGGGAGCTGTTTTTT. The V call is TRBV19, the J call TRBJ2-2, with 9 bases matching TRBD1. V dropped 8 bases and J dropped 4; count of bases not matched to a gene: 14. This CDR3 comprises 17 residues. From germline, CDR1 is LNHDA and CDR2 SQIVND (reference sequence). Using reference TRBV19 and TRBJ2-2 for the parts outside the CDR3, the full variable domain is DGGITQSPKYLFRKEGQNVTLSCEQNLNHDAMYWYRQDPGQGLRLIYYSQIVNDFQKGDIAEGYSVSREKKESFPLTVTSAQKNPTAFYLCASLRRGGQGGTGELFFGEGSRLTVL.